The 11 T cell receptor beta chains presented below share a single source sample, sequenced in a study of cytomegalovirus exposure and HLA in healthy donors. The PCR used 60 Vbeta and 13 Jbeta primers. Sequencing used immunoSEQ multiplex PCR; TCRdb keeps in-frame clones, though not all of them. The sample carries some 150,000 clones, approximately 80% recorded once. The sample was PBMCs. The receptors were sampled from a man aged 25 to 40 in good health and CMV-seropositive.

CDR3: CASSFRGTGMNEQFF. The CDR3 DNA reads TGTGCCAGCAGCTTTAGGGGTACAGGGATGAATGAGCAGTTCTTC. The rearrangement links TRBV7-8 to TRBJ2-1, with D perhaps matching TRBD1 (6 bases). In germline, CDR1 is SGHVS, CDR2 FQNEAQ. The CDR3 totals 15 residues. V shed 3 bases and J shed 7 bases, with 16 bases lying between them.

This clone was seen a few times. DNA of the CDR3: TGTGCCAGCAGCTACCCGTCTTGGCGGAGGGAGACCCAGTACTTC. This sequence encodes CASSYPSWRRETQYF. The genes are TRBV7-9 and TRBJ2-5; TRBD2 is a possible D gene (5 bases). The CDR3 loop spans 15 amino acids. Per the germline V gene, CDR1 is SEHNR and CDR2 is FQNEAQ (reference sequence). The V and J ends lost 4 bases and 5 bases respectively, with 17 bases between them.

The chain uses TRBV4-2 and TRBJ2-1; 13 bases are shared with TRBD2. The CDR3 length is 17 residues. CDR1 and CDR2 (germline): LGHNA, YNFKEQ. V was clipped by 1 base and J by 7 bases; unmatched bases: 7. This chain's CDR3 is CASSQVPLAGGLNEQFF. CDR3 coding DNA: TGTGCCAGCAGCCAAGTCCCACTAGCGGGAGGGTTAAATGAGCAGTTCTTC.

The chain carries TRBV28 and TRBJ1-2; D gene uncertain. The V end lost 2 bases, the J end lost 0 bases, and 7 bases lay between the germline ends. This CDR3 is 14 amino acids long. Looked up from germline, CDR1 is MDHEN and CDR2 is SYDVKM. The CDR3 bases are TGTGCCAGCAGTTTAGGCAGGTCTAACTATGGCTACACCTTC. Amino acid sequence: CASSLGRSNYGYTF.

V and J are TRBV28 and TRBJ1-5, with 8 bases that match TRBD1. V lost 7 bases, J lost 0 bases, and 14 bases stayed unmatched. The CDR3 is 18 residues long. Per the germline V gene, CDR1 is MDHEN and CDR2 is SYDVKM. DNA of the CDR3: TGTGCCAGCACCCCCGGCCGGGACAGGAGATATAGCAATCAGCCCCAGCATTTT. Protein: CASTPGRDRRYSNQPQHF.

On this clone itself: This same CDR3 is encoded by further DNA sequences in the sample. The chain links TRBV29-1 to TRBJ2-1, with 10 bases identical to TRBD2. The germline V gene encodes CDR1 SQVTM and CDR2 ANQGSEA. Losses at the gene ends were 6 bases for V and 4 bases for J; bases not matched to a gene: 9. The CDR3 consists of 15 residues. CDR3 sequence: CSVEKQAGGYNEQFF. The CDR3 bases are TGCAGCGTCGAAAAGCAAGCGGGAGGGTACAATGAGCAGTTCTTC.

Details on this clone: One end of the junction does not line up with germline, which may come from a read error. V is TRBV7-7 and J is TRBJ2-1, with 10 bases that match TRBD2. Germline-derived CDR1 and CDR2 are SSHAT and FNYEAQ (reference sequence). This CDR3 has 15 residues. The CDR3 bases are TGTGCTAGCAGCCCCGGACTAGCGGAGACCAATGAGCAGTTCTTC. Its protein product is CASSPGLAETNEQFF.

V gene TRBV5-1 combines with J gene TRBJ2-5, with TRBD1 matching over 8 bases. TRBJ2-7 explains the end of the DNA better; the J call may be wrong. Germline V gene sequence: CDR1 SGHRS, CDR2 YFSETQ. This CDR3 spans 12 amino acids. The CDR3 is CASRTQGAEQYF. CDR3 in DNA: TGCGCCAGCAGAACTCAGGGGGCCGAGCAGTACTTC.

The gene calls are TRBV25-1 and TRBJ2-3; 13 bases align to TRBD2. CDR1 MGHDK and CDR2 SYGVNS come from the germline V gene. CDR3 length: 18 residues. Trimming at V came to 3 bases and at J to 1 base, leaving 7 bases not matched to a gene. CDR3 loop: CASSDTSGRAGGTDTQYF. The CDR3 DNA sequence: TGTGCCAGCAGTGATACTAGCGGGAGGGCCGGGGGCACAGATACGCAGTATTTT.

The chain couples TRBV6-5 to TRBJ1-1, with D maybe TRBD1 (5 bases). CDR1 and CDR2 (germline): MNHEY, SVGAGI. CDR3 length equals 13 residues. The V end was cut by 0 bases, the J end by 11 bases, with 13 bases between. The CDR3 nucleotides are TGTGCCAGCAGTTACTCCGGGGGTAATTCGGCTTTCTTT. As protein: CASSYSGGNSAFF.

A single count supports this clone. The chain employs TRBV7-6 and TRBJ2-2; 10 nucleotides agree with TRBD2. The V and J ends lost 0 bases and 5 bases, in that order; junction bases with no gene match: 3. This CDR3 comprises 16 residues. Germline loops: CDR1 SGHVS, CDR2 FNYEAQ. The CDR3 reads CASSLALAGATGELFF. CDR3 nucleotides: TGTGCCAGCAGCTTAGCCCTAGCGGGAGCAACCGGGGAGCTGTTTTTT.